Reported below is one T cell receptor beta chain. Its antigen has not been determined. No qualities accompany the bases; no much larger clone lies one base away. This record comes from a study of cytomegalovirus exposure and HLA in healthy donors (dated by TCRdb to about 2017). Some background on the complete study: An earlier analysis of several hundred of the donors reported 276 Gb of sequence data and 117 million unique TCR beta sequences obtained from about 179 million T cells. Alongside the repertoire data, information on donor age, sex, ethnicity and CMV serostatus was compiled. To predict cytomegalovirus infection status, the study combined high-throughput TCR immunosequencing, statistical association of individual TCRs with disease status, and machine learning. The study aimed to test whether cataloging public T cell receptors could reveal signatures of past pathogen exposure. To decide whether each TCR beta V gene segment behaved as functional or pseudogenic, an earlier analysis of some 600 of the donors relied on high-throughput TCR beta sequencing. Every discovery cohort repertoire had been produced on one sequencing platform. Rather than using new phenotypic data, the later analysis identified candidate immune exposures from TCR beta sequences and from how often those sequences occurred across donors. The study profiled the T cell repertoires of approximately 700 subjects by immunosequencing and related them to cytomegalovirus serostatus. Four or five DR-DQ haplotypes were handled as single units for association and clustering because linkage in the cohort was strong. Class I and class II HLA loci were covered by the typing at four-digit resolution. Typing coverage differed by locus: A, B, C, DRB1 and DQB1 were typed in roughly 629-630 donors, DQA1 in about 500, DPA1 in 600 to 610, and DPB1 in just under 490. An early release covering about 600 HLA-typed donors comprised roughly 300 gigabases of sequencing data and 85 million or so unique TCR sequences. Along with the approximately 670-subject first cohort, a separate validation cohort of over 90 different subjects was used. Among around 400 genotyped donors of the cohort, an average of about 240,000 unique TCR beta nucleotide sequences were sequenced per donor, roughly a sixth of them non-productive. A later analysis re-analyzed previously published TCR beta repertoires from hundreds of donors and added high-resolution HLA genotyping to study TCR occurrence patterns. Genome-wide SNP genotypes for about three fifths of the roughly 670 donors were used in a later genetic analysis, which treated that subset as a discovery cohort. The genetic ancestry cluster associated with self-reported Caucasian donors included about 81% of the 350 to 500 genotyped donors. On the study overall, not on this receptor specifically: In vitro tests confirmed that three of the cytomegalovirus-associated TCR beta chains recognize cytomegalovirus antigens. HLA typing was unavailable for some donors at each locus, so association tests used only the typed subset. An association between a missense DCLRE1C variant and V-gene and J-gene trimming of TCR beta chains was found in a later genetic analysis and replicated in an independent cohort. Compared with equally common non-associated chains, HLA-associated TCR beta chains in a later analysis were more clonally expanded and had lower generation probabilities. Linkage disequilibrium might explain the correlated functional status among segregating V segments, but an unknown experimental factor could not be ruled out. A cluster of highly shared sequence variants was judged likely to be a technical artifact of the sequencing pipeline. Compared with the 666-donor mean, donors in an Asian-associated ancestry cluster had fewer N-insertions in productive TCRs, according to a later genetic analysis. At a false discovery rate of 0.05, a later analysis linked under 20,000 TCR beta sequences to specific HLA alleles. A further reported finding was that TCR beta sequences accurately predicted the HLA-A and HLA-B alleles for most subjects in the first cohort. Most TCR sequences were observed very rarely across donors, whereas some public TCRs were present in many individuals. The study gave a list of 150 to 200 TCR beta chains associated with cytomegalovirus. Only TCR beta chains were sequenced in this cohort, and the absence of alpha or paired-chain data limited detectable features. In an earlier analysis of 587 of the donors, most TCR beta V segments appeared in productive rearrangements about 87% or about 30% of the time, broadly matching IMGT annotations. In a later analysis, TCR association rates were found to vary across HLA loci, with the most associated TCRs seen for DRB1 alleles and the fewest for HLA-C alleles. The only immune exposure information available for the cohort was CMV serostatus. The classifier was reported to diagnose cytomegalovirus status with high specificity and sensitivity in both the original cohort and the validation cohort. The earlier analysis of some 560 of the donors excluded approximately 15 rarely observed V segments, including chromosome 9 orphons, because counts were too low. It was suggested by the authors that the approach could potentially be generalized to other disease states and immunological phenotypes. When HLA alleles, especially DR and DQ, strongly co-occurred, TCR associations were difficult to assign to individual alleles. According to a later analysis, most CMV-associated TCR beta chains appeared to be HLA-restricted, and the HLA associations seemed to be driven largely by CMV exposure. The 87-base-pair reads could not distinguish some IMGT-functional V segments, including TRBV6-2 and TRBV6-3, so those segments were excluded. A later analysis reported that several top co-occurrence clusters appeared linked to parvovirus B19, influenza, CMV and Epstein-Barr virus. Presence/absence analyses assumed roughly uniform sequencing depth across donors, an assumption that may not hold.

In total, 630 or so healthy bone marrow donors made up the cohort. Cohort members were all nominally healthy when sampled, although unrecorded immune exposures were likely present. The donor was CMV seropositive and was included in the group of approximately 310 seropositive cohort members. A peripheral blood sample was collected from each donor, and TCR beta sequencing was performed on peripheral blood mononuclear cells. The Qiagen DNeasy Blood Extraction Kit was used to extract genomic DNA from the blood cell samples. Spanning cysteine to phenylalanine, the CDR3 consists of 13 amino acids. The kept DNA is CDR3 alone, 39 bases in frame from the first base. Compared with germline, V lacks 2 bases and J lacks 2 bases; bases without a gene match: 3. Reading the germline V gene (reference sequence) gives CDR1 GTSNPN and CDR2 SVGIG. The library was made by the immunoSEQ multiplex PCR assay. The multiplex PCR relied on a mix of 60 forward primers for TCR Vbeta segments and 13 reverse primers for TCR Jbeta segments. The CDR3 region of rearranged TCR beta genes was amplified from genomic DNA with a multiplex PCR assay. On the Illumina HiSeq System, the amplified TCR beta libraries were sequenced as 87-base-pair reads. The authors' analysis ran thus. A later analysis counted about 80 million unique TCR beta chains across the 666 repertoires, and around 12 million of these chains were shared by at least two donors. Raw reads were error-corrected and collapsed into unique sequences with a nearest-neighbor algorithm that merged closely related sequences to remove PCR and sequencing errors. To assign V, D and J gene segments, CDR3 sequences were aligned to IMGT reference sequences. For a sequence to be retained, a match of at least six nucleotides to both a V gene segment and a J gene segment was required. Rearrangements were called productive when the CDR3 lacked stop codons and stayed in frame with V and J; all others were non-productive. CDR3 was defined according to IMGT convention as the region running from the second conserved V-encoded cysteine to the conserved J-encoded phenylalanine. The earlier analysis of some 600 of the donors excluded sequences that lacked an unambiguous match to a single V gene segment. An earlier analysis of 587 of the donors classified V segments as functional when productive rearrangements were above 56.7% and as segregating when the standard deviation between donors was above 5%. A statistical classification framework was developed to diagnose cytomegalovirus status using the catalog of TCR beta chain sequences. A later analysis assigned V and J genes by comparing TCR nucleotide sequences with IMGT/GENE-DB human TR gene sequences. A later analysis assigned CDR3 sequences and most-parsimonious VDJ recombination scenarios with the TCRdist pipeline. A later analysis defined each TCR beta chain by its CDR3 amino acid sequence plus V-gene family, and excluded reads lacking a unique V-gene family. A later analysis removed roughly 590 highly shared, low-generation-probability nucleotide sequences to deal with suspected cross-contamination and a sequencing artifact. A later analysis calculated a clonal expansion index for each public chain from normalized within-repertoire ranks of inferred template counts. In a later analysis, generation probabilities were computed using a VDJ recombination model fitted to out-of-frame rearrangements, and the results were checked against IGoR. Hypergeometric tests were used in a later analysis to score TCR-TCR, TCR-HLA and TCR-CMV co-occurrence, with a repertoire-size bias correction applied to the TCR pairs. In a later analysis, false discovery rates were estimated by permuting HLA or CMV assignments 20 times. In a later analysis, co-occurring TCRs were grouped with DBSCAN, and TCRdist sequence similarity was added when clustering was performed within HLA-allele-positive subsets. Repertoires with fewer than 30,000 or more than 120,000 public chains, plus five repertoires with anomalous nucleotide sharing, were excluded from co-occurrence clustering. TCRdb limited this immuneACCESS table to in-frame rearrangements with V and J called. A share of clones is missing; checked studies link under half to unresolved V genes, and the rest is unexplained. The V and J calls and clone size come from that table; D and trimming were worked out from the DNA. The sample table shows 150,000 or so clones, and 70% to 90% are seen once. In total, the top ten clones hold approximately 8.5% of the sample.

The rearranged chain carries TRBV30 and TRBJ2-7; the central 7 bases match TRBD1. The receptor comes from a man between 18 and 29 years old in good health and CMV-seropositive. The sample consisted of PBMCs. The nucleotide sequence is TGTGCCTGGAGTAAGACAGGGACCTACGAGCAGTACTTC. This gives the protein CAWSKTGTYEQYF. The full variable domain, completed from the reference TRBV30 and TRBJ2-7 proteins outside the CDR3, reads SQTIHQWPATLVQPVGSPLSLECTVEGTSNPNLYWYRQAAGRGLQLLFYSVGIGQISSEVPQNLSASRPQDRQFILSSKKLLLSDSGFYLCAWSKTGTYEQYFGPGTRLTVT.